What follows are 23 T cell receptor beta chains derived from one specimen sequenced in a study of T cell responses to AZD1222 COVID-19 vaccine. Method: immunoSEQ multiplex PCR; TCRdb's copy keeps in-frame clones and lacks some. The table records about 140,000 clones, approximately 89% of them present only once. This specimen consisted of peripheral blood, obtained 28 days after the second AZD1222 dose. The receptors shown here come from an adult who received the AZD1222 COVID-19 vaccine.

The gene calls are TRBV5-6 and TRBJ2-1; 10 nucleotides match TRBD2. Germline assignment: CDR1 SGHDT and CDR2 YYEEEE. CDR3 length equals 17 residues. V lost 3 bases and J lost 0; bases outside the gene matches: 6. The CDR3 spells CASSSTSGQSSYNEQFF. The CDR3 nucleotides are TGTGCCAGCAGCTCGACTAGCGGGCAGAGCTCCTACAATGAGCAGTTCTTC.

The gene calls are TRBV4-2 and TRBJ1-5, with TRBD1 matching over 12 bases. CDR1 is LGHNA, CDR2 YNFKEQ, per germline. After removal of 4 bases from V and 3 bases from J, the junction contained 7 bases not matched to a gene. The CDR3 has 17 residues. The CDR3 DNA reads as TGTGCCAGCAGCCGAATGGGACAGGGGGCGAACAATCAGCCCCAGCATTTT. It encodes CASSRMGQGANNQPQHF.

The chain combines TRBV7-9 with TRBJ2-3; 8 nucleotides line up with TRBD2. The ends lost 5 bases at V and 9 bases at J; junction bases unmatched: 10. CDR1 and CDR2 from the germline V gene are SEHNR and FQNEAQ (reference sequence). The CDR3 consists of 14 residues. The CDR3 DNA reads as TGTGCCAGCAGCACGGGACTAGAGTTGAGGACGCAGTATTTT. Translated, it gives CASSTGLELRTQYF.

This clone was counted a single time. The rearrangement links TRBV5-1 to TRBJ1-1, with 7 bases fitting TRBD1. Germline-derived CDR1 and CDR2 are SGHRS and YFSETQ. This CDR3 comprises 17 residues. The ends lost 0 bases at V and 5 bases at J; junction bases unmatched: 13. The CDR3 sequence: CASSLGPQTGRGTEAFF. CDR3 nucleotide sequence: TGCGCCAGCAGCTTGGGCCCTCAGACAGGGCGAGGGACTGAAGCTTTCTTT.

Regarding this clone: The identical CDR3 is also encoded by other nucleotide sequences in the sample. The gene calls are TRBV9 and TRBJ1-1; D is unclear. Germline V gene lookup returns CDR1 SGDLS and CDR2 YYNGEE. Trimming stripped 0 bases from V and 0 bases from J, with 3 bases between. This CDR3 spans 13 amino acids. This CDR3 is CASSVVLNTEAFF. In DNA, the CDR3 is TGTGCCAGCAGCGTAGTCTTGAACACTGAAGCTTTCTTT.

The chain joins TRBV5-5 to TRBJ1-1, with D uncertain. The germline V and J ends were trimmed by 2 bases and 2 bases, with 10 bases remaining between them. The germline CDR1 and CDR2 sequences are SGHKS and YYEKEE (reference sequence). The CDR3 contains 14 residues. The CDR3 region has the DNA TGTGCCAGCAGCTTCGTCGGGAGAAACACTGAAGCTTTCTTT. It specifies CASSFVGRNTEAFF.

This clone turned up a few times. DNA for the CDR3: TGTGCAAGTCGCTTAGGTGGCGGACAGGGGGGGAATCAGCCCCAGCATTTT. Translation: CASRLGGGQGGNQPQHF. The chain has TRBV12-2 and TRBJ1-5; the D call in the table, TRBD1, was not verified against the DNA. TRBV12-2 constitutes a pseudogene. The CDR3 is made up of 17 amino acids.

The rearrangement uses TRBV7-9 and TRBJ2-2; D unclear. V was shortened by 6 bases and J by 1 base, with 12 bases between the two germline ends. Germline V CDR1 and CDR2: SEHNR, FQNEAQ (reference sequence). CDR3 length: 15 residues. CDR3 in DNA: TGTGCCAGCAGTCCAAGATGGGGGAACACCGGGGAGCTGTTTTTT. The encoded protein is CASSPRWGNTGELFF.

CDR3 region: CASSYGQGGGTEAFF. DNA for the CDR3: TGTGCCAGCAGTTACGGACAGGGGGGTGGCACTGAAGCTTTCTTT. The chain combines TRBV6-5 with TRBJ1-1; TRBD1 aligns across 10 bases. The CDR3 length is 15 residues. The germline CDR1 and CDR2 sequences are MNHEY and SVGAGI. The J segment lost 4 bases and the V segment lost 2 bases, leaving 4 bases of the junction unmatched.

The chain has TRBV14 and TRBJ2-7, with 8 positions matching TRBD1. This CDR3 has 18 residues. Germline CDR1 reads SGHDN; CDR2 reads FVKESK. J lost 1 base, V lost 3 bases, and 14 bases had no gene match. CDR3 sequence: CASSQDYDRDRISYEQYF. The CDR3 DNA follows: TGTGCCAGCAGCCAGGATTACGACCGGGACAGGATTTCCTACGAGCAGTACTTC.

The chain couples TRBV12-3 or TRBV12-4 to TRBJ1-2; 7 bases line up with TRBD1. This CDR3 spans 13 amino acids. V lost 3 bases, J lost 5 bases, and 3 bases stayed unmatched. CDR3 DNA sequence: TGTGCCAGCAGTTTGGGGACAGATTATGGCTACACCTTC. Translating it yields CASSLGTDYGYTF.

Comments on this clone: The same CDR3 arises from other DNA sequences in this sample as well. The rearrangement uses TRBV9 and TRBJ2-6, with TRBD2 as a possible D gene (6 bases). Trimming cost V 3 bases and J 3 bases, with 10 bases left between them. CDR3 length: 15 residues. The germline CDR1 and CDR2 sequences are SGDLS and YYNGEE. The CDR3 coding sequence is TGTGCCAGCAGCGCCGGGACTCTTGGGGCCAACGTCCTGACTTTC. Encoded protein: CASSAGTLGANVLTF.

This chain uses TRBV4-3 with TRBJ2-1; D might be TRBD2 (6 bases). V was trimmed by 0 bases and J by 5 bases, leaving 14 bases between them. The CDR3 totals 16 residues. From germline, CDR1 is LGHNA and CDR2 YSLEER. In DNA form, the CDR3 reads TGCGCCAGCAGCCAAGAGGGCCGGGGGTCTAACAATGAGCAGTTCTTC. Amino acid sequence: CASSQEGRGSNNEQFF.

CDR3 in DNA: TGTGCCAGCAGTTTTTTGATCTACGGGCAAGGTGATACGCAGTATTTT. It yields the protein CASSFLIYGQGDTQYF. The rearrangement links TRBV28 to TRBJ2-3; the D is unclear. CDR3 size: 16 residues. CDR1 and CDR2 from the germline V gene are MDHEN and SYDVKM. Trimming took off 3 bases at V and 6 bases at J, with 19 bases between the two ends.

V is TRBV7-2 and J is TRBJ1-5; TRBD1 is a possible D gene (5 bases). V lost 0 bases and J 6 bases, leaving 12 bases between the germline ends. Germline V gene data show CDR1 as SGHTA and CDR2 as FQGNSA. This CDR3 contains 15 residues. CDR3 nucleotide sequence: TGTGCCAGCAGCTTAGCGCGGGGGTGGGCTCAGCCCCAGCATTTT. Translated: CASSLARGWAQPQHF.

The chain is built from TRBV2 and TRBJ2-1; 12 nucleotides match TRBD2. This CDR3 region has 16 residues. CDR1 and CDR2 from the germline V gene are SNHLY and FYNNEI. The J segment lost 6 bases and the V segment lost 6 bases, leaving 9 bases of the junction unmatched. The CDR3 DNA follows: TGTGCCAGCAGATTGGCTAGCGGGAGGGCCATCAATGAGCAGTTCTTC. It is translated as CASRLASGRAINEQFF.

The chain couples TRBV9 to TRBJ2-1, with TRBD2 matching 8 bases. Germline V gene data show CDR1 as SGDLS and CDR2 as YYNGEE. CDR3 length: 16 amino acids. Trimming at V came to 0 bases and at J to 4 bases, leaving 6 bases not matched to a gene. This CDR3 reads CASSVGAGVTYNEQFF. The DNA for the CDR3 is TGTGCCAGCAGCGTAGGAGCGGGAGTCACGTACAATGAGCAGTTCTTC.

DNA for the CDR3: TGTGCCAGCAGTTACTCGGACAGGAGCTATGGCTACACCTTC. This sequence encodes CASSYSDRSYGYTF. The chain links TRBV6-5 to TRBJ1-2, with 7 bases that match TRBD1. The J segment lost 4 bases and the V segment lost 0 bases, leaving 2 bases of the junction unmatched. Germline assignment: CDR1 MNHEY and CDR2 SVGAGI. The CDR3 runs 14 residues.

The gene calls are TRBV7-2 and TRBJ2-5; possible D gene TRBD1, 5 bases. Germline V gene sequence: CDR1 SGHTA, CDR2 FQGNSA. Between the trimmed V and J ends, which lost 3 bases and 1 base, there was a span of 6 bases. This CDR3 has 13 residues. CDR3 amino acids: CASSFQGQETQYF. The CDR3 nucleotides read TGTGCCAGCAGCTTCCAGGGCCAAGAGACCCAGTACTTC.

J is TRBJ2-7 and V is TRBV19; 9 nucleotides match TRBD1. The germline gives CDR1 LNHDA, CDR2 SQIVND (reference sequence). V was pared by 9 bases and J by 0 bases, with 9 bases of the junction left unmatched. CDR3 length: 15 amino acids. The CDR3 reads CASQQPGQGSYEQYF. DNA of the CDR3: TGTGCCAGCCAACAACCGGGACAGGGCTCCTACGAGCAGTACTTC. The entire variable domain, with the rest obtained from reference TRBV19 and TRBJ2-7, is as follows: DGGITQSPKYLFRKEGQNVTLSCEQNLNHDAMYWYRQDPGQGLRLIYYSQIVNDFQKGDIAEGYSVSREKKESFPLTVTSAQKNPTAFYLCASQQPGQGSYEQYFGPGTRLTVT.

The chain employs TRBV27 and TRBJ1-5; D perhaps matches TRBD1 (6 bases). V was pared by 6 bases and J by 6 bases, with 21 bases between. CDR1 MNHEY and CDR2 SMNVEV come from the germline V gene (reference sequence). The CDR3 has 16 amino acids. The CDR3 DNA follows: TGTGCCAGCAGACCGACGACAGGCCCAAGGGGTCAGCCCCAGCATTTT. Encoded protein: CASRPTTGPRGQPQHF.

V is TRBV3-1 (or the pseudogene TRBV3-2) and J is TRBJ2-2; TRBD1 might be the D (6 bases). The length of the CDR3 is 14 residues. The germline V gene has CDR1 LGHDT and CDR2 YNNKEL (reference sequence). V gave up 4 bases and J gave up 5 bases, with 11 bases separating them. The CDR3 protein is CASSPGGGTGELFF. The CDR3 nucleotides read TGTGCCAGCAGCCCTGGGGGCGGAACCGGGGAGCTGTTTTTT.

The chain combines TRBV15 with TRBJ1-1, with a possible D match to TRBD1 (5 bases). The CDR3 is made up of 15 amino acids. V was trimmed by 6 bases and J by 2 bases, leaving 16 bases between them. In germline, CDR1 is LNHNV, CDR2 YYDKDF (reference sequence). This CDR3 is CATRGQGAGNTEAFF. In DNA form, the CDR3 reads TGTGCCACCAGGGGTCAGGGAGCCGGTAACACTGAAGCTTTCTTT.